The source of this TCR beta chain is a study of identifying expanded T cells in peripheral blood. Generated by immunoSEQ multiplex PCR, the TCRdb table keeps only in-frame clones and is missing some. The data contain over 85,000 clones, roughly 85% of them seen just once; the ten biggest clones take up 4.5%. Sequenced sample: blood. The TCR was taken from a person between 18 and 75 years old in good health.

CDR3 nucleotide sequence: TGTGCCAGCAGCCTAAGGAGCGGGGGACCGTACCAAGAGACCCAGTACTTC. Protein: CASSLRSGGPYQETQYF. The chain joins TRBV7-2 to TRBJ2-5; TRBD2 agrees at 8 bases. The CDR3 consists of 17 residues. From germline, CDR1 is SGHTA and CDR2 FQGNSA. With 5 bases clipped from V and 0 bases from J, the junction kept 11 bases outside the gene matches.